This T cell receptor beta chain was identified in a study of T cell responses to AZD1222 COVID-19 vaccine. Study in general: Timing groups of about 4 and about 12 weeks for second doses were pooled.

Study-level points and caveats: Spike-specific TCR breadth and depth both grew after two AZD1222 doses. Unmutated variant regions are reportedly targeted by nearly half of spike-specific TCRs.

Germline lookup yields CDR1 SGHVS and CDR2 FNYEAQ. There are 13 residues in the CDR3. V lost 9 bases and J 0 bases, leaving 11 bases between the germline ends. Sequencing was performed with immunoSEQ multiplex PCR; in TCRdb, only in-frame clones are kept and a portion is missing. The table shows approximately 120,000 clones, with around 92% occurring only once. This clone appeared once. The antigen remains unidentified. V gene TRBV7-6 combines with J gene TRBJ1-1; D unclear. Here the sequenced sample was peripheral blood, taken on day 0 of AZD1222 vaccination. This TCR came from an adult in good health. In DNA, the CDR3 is TGTGCCAGTGGGAGAGATTTGAACACTGAAGCTTTCTTT. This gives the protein CASGRDLNTEAFF.